The clone carrying this TCR beta chain was seen once. The sample comes from a study of blood T cell repertoires in COVID-19. Per the original data handling: The authors estimated nucleated cell counts from reference gene primer amplification. Method: immunoSEQ multiplex PCR; TCRdb's copy keeps in-frame clones and lacks some. The V and J calls and clone size were taken over from that table, and D and trimming were inferred from the DNA. Of 25,000 to 35,000 clones in the sample, approximately 86% were seen once. Germline V gives CDR1 SGHTA, CDR2 FQGNSA. Germline trimming cut 5 bases from V and 10 bases from J; bases unmatched to any gene: 7. This CDR3 contains 14 residues.

The receptor's source is a man in his sixties with COVID-19, enrolled during active disease. This rearrangement joins TRBV7-2 to TRBJ2-1, with 11 bases fitting TRBD2. The sample consisted of peripheral blood. CDR3 nucleotide sequence: TGTGCCAGCAGCGCGAGGGGACTAGCGGCGGAGCAGTTCTTC. This codes for CASSARGLAAEQFF.